This note documents a single T cell receptor beta chain sequence. This sample is drawn from a study of blood T cell repertoires in COVID-19. Study summary: Sites in the United States, Italy and Spain provided acute and convalescent COVID-19 samples. T cells, B-cell-depleted T cells, or PBMCs supplied cDNA or gDNA.

The CDR3 has 15 amino acids. Germline assignment: CDR1 MDHEN and CDR2 SYDVKM. Trimming took 6 bases from V and 1 from J; bases not matched to a gene: 7. As handled by the study authors: For nucleated cells, counts were estimated from reference gene primer amplification. The assay was immunoSEQ multiplex PCR, and TCRdb's table has in-frame clones only and misses some. V and J calls and clone size are given by that table; D and trimming were obtained from the DNA. The sample has fewer than 200,000 clones; about 88% are singletons. The TCR was taken from a man aged 55 to 69 with acute or convalescent COVID-19. The chain joins TRBV28 to TRBJ1-2; 8 bases are shared with TRBD1. Sequencing was carried out using peripheral blood. The CDR3 region has the DNA TGTGCCAGCAGCGGGGGACAGGATCATAACTATGGCTACACCTTC. It codes for CASSGGQDHNYGYTF.